Listed below are T cell receptor beta chains from one sample, sequenced in a study of blood T cells in healthy people across ages. TCRdb re-analysed the 5' RACE reads in MiXCR, keeping a single row per CDR3 protein. The sample carries about 1 million distinct CDR3 sequences, around 43% recorded once. The sequencing input was blood. The receptors shown here come from a woman aged 55-69 years in good health. The CDR3 runs from the conserved cysteine through the conserved F or W. D genes are given only for firm matches. The size of a clone is reported for some rows only, either as once, few or many, or as a class for expanded clones.

clone size	V gene	D gene	J gene	CDR3 DNA	CDR3 protein
few	TRBV15	-	TRBJ2-4	TGTGCCACCAGCGGAGGGGGACAAGGCAAAAACATTCAGTACTTC	CATSGGGQGKNIQYF
-	TRBV20-1	-	TRBJ1-1	TGCAGTGCTACGGCAGGTCAGAACACTGAAGCTTTCTTT	CSATAGQNTEAFF
few	TRBV25-1	-	TRBJ2-6	TGTGCCAGCAGTGAACCCGGGGGTTTAGGGGCCAACGTCCTGACTTTC	CASSEPGGLGANVLTF
few	TRBV30	TRBD1	TRBJ2-7	TGTGCCTGGAGTGTAGGGACAGGGGCCTTCCCCGGGGACGAGCAGTACTTC	CAWSVGTGAFPGDEQYF
few	TRBV20-1	-	TRBJ1-2	TGCAGTGCTTTAAGACCGAATATTAACTATGGCTACACCTTC	CSALRPNINYGYTF
few	TRBV25-1	-	TRBJ1-1	TGTGCCAGCAGTGGAGGGATTGGAGCTTTCTTT	CASSGGIGAFF
-	TRBV7-9	-	TRBJ2-5	TGTGCCAGCAGCGTAGCACGGCGGGACAACCTGTACTTC	CASSVARRDNLYF
-	TRBV20-1	TRBD1	TRBJ1-6	TGCAGTGCTAGAGTAGGGACAGGGGGCTCATTTTCACCCCTCCACTTT	CSARVGTGGSFSPLHF
few	TRBV20-1	-	TRBJ1-2	TGCAGTGCTAGAGATCCAGGGGTAGGCGACTATGGCTACACCTTC	CSARDPGVGDYGYTF
-	TRBV6-1	TRBD2	TRBJ2-3	TGTGCCAGCAGGGCCAGCGGGAGTGGTACAGATACGCAGTATTTT	CASRASGSGTDTQYF
-	TRBV3-1	-	TRBJ2-5	TGTGCCAGCAGCCACGACGACAGGTACCAAGAGACCCAGTACTTC	CASSHDDRYQETQYF
-	TRBV5-1	TRBD2	TRBJ2-1	TGCGCCAGCAGCTCACCCGGCGGGACTAGCGGGAGGGCCGTGCAGTTCTTC	CASSSPGGTSGRAVQFF
few	TRBV9	-	TRBJ2-3	TGTGCCAGCAGCGGACAGGGCGGGGGGACAGATACGCAGTATTTT	CASSGQGGGTDTQYF
-	TRBV2	-	TRBJ2-1	TGTGCCAGCACCCAAAATGAGCAGTTCTTC	CASTQNEQFF
-	TRBV27	TRBD1	TRBJ2-7	TGTGCCAGCAGTTTAGACAGGGGGGGGTCCGACGAGCAGTACTTC	CASSLDRGGSDEQYF
-	TRBV28	TRBD2	TRBJ2-3	TGTGCCAGCAGTTCCTCAAAGCGGGGGGCCACAGATACGCAGTATTTT	CASSSSKRGATDTQYF
-	TRBV27	TRBD2	TRBJ2-1	TGTGCCAGCAGTGCAGTACCCCCTTTGGGGCCGGCTAGCGGGCTGAATGAGCAGTTCTTC	CASSAVPPLGPASGLNEQFF
-	TRBV5-1	TRBD1	TRBJ2-7	TGCGCCAGCAGCTTAGGAGGCCGGGACAGGGCTTCTAGGTCCTACGAGCAGTACTTC	CASSLGGRDRASRSYEQYF
-	TRBV7-9	-	TRBJ1-2	TGTGCCAGCAGCTTAGCCTCGAATAACTATGGCTACACCTTC	CASSLASNNYGYTF
few	TRBV9	TRBD1	TRBJ2-1	TGTGCCAGCAGCGATGTGGGGGGGACAGGGTATCGGAATGAGCAGTTCTTC	CASSDVGGTGYRNEQFF
few	TRBV4-1	-	TRBJ1-1	TGCGCCAGCAGACAACAGGGCACCTACACTGAAGCTTTCTTT	CASRQQGTYTEAFF
medium-sized	TRBV20-1	-	TRBJ2-7	TGCAGTGCTAGTCCGAGGGTTGGCGAGCAGTACTTC	CSASPRVGEQYF
-	TRBV11-1	-	TRBJ2-3	TGTGCCAGCAGCTTACGTGGCGGGATCACAGATACGCAGTATTTT	CASSLRGGITDTQYF
-	TRBV20-1	TRBD2	TRBJ2-1	TGCAGTGCTCAACAGGGACTAGCGGGAAATGAGCAGTTCTTC	CSAQQGLAGNEQFF
-	TRBV7-9	-	TRBJ2-1	TGTGCCAGCAGCCCCCCCGGCCTTGAGCAGTTCTTC	CASSPPGLEQFF
-	TRBV5-6	-	TRBJ2-2	TGTGCCAGCAGCTTCATTCCCGGGGAGCTGTTTTTT	CASSFIPGELFF
-	TRBV10-3	-	TRBJ2-5	TGTGCCATCCGGCCAGGCCCCCAAGAGACCCAGTACTTC	CAIRPGPQETQYF
-	TRBV21-1	-	TRBJ2-7	TGTGCCAGCAGCAACAAGACCGGGACAGACCCCTACGAGCAGTACTTC	CASSNKTGTDPYEQYF
-	TRBV2	-	TRBJ2-3	TGTGCCAGCAGCCGGGACTCGCAGGGGGTAGATACGCAGTATTTT	CASSRDSQGVDTQYF
-	TRBV3-1	TRBD2	TRBJ2-3	TGTGCCAGCAGCAGACTAGGCGGGAGAGATACGCAGTATTTT	CASSRLGGRDTQYF
-	TRBV7-2	-	TRBJ2-1	TGTGCCAGCAGCTTTTTCTCTTACAATGAGCAGTTCTTC	CASSFFSYNEQFF
-	TRBV7-3	-	TRBJ2-3	TGTGCCAGCAGCTCCGGACCCGACGATACGCAGTATTTT	CASSSGPDDTQYF
-	TRBV7-2	TRBD2	TRBJ2-7	TGTGCCAGCAGCTTCCTAAGCGGGAGAATCTACGAGCAGTACTTC	CASSFLSGRIYEQYF
few	TRBV27	-	TRBJ2-1	TGTGCCAGCACTAGGGCAGCTAAATACAATGAGCAGTTCTTC	CASTRAAKYNEQFF
-	TRBV6-2/TRBV6-3	-	TRBJ2-1	TGTGCCAGCAGTTACGGGAGGACCTCCTACAATGAGCAGTTCTTC	CASSYGRTSYNEQFF
-	TRBV15	-	TRBJ1-4	TGTGCCACCAGCGGCCGACAGAAATATGAAAACCTGTTTTTT	CATSGRQKYENLFF
once	TRBV6-2/TRBV6-3	TRBD2	TRBJ2-7	TGTGCCAGCAGTTACCCCTCGGGACTAGCGGGAGGCTACGAGCAGTACTTC	CASSYPSGLAGGYEQYF
once	TRBV4-1	TRBD2	TRBJ2-3	TGCGCCAGCAGCCAAGAGGGGAGGGCAGATACGCAGTATTTT	CASSQEGRADTQYF
-	TRBV6-1	TRBD1	TRBJ1-1	TGTGCCAGCAGGAGGGGGCGGAAAGCTTTCTTT	CASRRGRKAFF
-	TRBV7-2	-	TRBJ2-7	TGTGCCAGCAGCGAGACCCGTTCAGGCTACGAGCAGTACTTC	CASSETRSGYEQYF
-	TRBV7-7	-	TRBJ2-5	TGTGCCAGCAGAACCCTCCAGGGAAACCAAGAGACCCAGTACTTC	CASRTLQGNQETQYF
-	TRBV2	-	TRBJ1-4	TGTGCCAGCAGTGAAACCCACCCGAGTGAAGGGAACCCTAATGAAAAACTGTTTTTT	CASSETHPSEGNPNEKLFF
once	TRBV11-1	-	TRBJ2-5	TGTGCCAGCAGCTTCGGGCAGGCTGCCTACGAGCGGTACTTC	CASSFGQAAYERYF
few	TRBV4-2	-	TRBJ2-1	TGTGCCAGCAGCCAAGAATTAGGGGAAGCCTACAATGAGCAGTTCTTC	CASSQELGEAYNEQFF
once	TRBV7-2	TRBD2	TRBJ2-3	TGTGCCAGCAGCTCGCGACGAGCGGGGAGAGATACGCAGTATTTT	CASSSRRAGRDTQYF
-	TRBV29-1	-	TRBJ2-1	TGCAGCGTGGCCAATGTCGGGCTAGCTAATGACAATGAGCAGTTCTTC	CSVANVGLANDNEQFF
-	TRBV5-1	-	TRBJ2-1	TGCGCCAGCAGCTTGGATATGCGCAGCTCCTACAATGAGCAGTTCTTC	CASSLDMRSSYNEQFF
-	TRBV28	TRBD2	TRBJ2-1	TGTGCCAGCAGTCATGGGACTAGCGGGAGTAATGAGCAGTTCTTC	CASSHGTSGSNEQFF
-	TRBV24-1	-	TRBJ2-1	TGTGCCACCAGTGATTACCCTGACCGGAATGAGCAGTTCTTC	CATSDYPDRNEQFF
many	TRBV7-2	TRBD2	TRBJ2-7	TGTGCCAGCAGCTTAGTAGGAGCGGGAGACGAGCAGTACTTC	CASSLVGAGDEQYF
few	TRBV4-1	TRBD2	TRBJ2-3	TGCGCCAGCAGCCGGCTAGCGGGAGTGGCAGATACGCAGTATTTT	CASSRLAGVADTQYF
few	TRBV21-1	-	TRBJ2-1	TGTGCCAGCAGGAATAGCCCGTGTCCCAGAATCGATAGTGGGAATGAGCAGTTCTTC	CASRNSPCPRIDSGNEQFF
-	TRBV3-1	-	TRBJ2-7	TGTGCCAGCAGCCGTAGCGGTTACCCCTACGAGCAGTACTTC	CASSRSGYPYEQYF
few	TRBV7-9	-	TRBJ2-7	TGTGCCAGCAGCTCCGGGGGACAGACCATCTACGAGCAGTACTTC	CASSSGGQTIYEQYF